This T cell receptor beta chain was captured by sequencing in a study of blood T cell repertoires in COVID-19. Study in general: The analysed material was cDNA or gDNA that came from T cells, B-cell-depleted T cells, or PBMCs.

Some clones are missing from TCRdb's copy, which holds only in-frame ones; the method was immunoSEQ multiplex PCR. The data hold some 300,000 clones, with 85% to 90% observed a single time. The CDR3 is made up of 15 amino acids. Per the germline V gene, CDR1 is SGHRS and CDR2 is YFSETQ. V was pared by 3 bases and J by 0 bases, with 6 bases of the junction left unmatched. The J gene is TRBJ2-7, the V gene TRBV5-1, with TRBD1 matching 7 bases. Sample: PBMCs or T cells enriched from blood (not recorded which). The clonotype originates from a man younger than 45 who had recovered from COVID-19. CDR3 sequence: CASSWRQGPSYEQYF. The CDR3 DNA reads TGCGCCAGCAGCTGGAGACAGGGTCCCTCCTACGAGCAGTACTTC. The complete variable domain, with remaining parts taken from reference TRBV5-1 and TRBJ2-7, reads KAGVTQTPRYLIKTRGQQVTLSCSPISGHRSVSWYQQTPGQGLQFLFEYFSETQRNKGNFPGRFSGRQFSNSRSEMNVSTLELGDSALYLCASSWRQGPSYEQYFGPGTRLTVT.